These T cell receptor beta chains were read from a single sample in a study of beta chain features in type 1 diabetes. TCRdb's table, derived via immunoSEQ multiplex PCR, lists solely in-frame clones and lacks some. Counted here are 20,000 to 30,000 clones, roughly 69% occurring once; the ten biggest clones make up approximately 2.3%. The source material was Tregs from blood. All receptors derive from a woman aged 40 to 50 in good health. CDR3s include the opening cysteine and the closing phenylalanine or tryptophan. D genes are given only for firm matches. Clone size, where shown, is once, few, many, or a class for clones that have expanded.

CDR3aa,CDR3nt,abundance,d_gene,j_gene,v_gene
CASSQPGQGGGSPLHF,TGCGCCAGCAGCCAACCGGGACAAGGGGGTGGTTCACCCCTCCACTTT,few,-,TRBJ1-6,TRBV5-1
CATSRPGPYQPQHF,TGTGCCACCAGCAGACCTGGGCCATATCAGCCCCAGCATTTT,-,-,TRBJ1-5,TRBV15
CASSLTGWNTEAFF,TGTGCCAGCAGTTTGACAGGGTGGAACACTGAAGCTTTCTTT,-,TRBD1,TRBJ1-1,TRBV6-5
CADSRGRTDTQYF,TGTGCCGACTCGCGGGGGCGAACGGATACGCAGTATTTT,-,-,TRBJ2-3,TRBV7-9
CASSQLPGLAGAYTDTQYF,TGTGCCAGCAGCCAACTACCGGGACTAGCGGGGGCCTACACAGATACGCAGTATTTT,-,TRBD2,TRBJ2-3,TRBV14
CASSEFPPPRGSYNEQFF,TGCGCCAGCAGTGAGTTTCCCCCCCCCAGGGGGTCCTACAATGAGCAGTTCTTC,once,TRBD1,TRBJ2-1,TRBV10-1
CASSFGGSAGIGNEQFF,TGCGCCAGCAGCTTCGGCGGGTCTGCCGGGATTGGCAATGAGCAGTTCTTC,-,-,TRBJ2-1,TRBV5-1
CASSPDSSYAEQYF,TGTGCCAGCAGCCCGGACAGTTCCTACGCCGAGCAGTACTTC,-,-,TRBJ2-7,TRBV7-2
CASSLAGTGETQYF,TGCGCCAGCAGCTTGGCCGGGACAGGGGAGACCCAGTACTTC,-,TRBD1,TRBJ2-5,TRBV5-1
CASSGTVKTEAFF,TGTGCCAGCTCCGGGACAGTGAAAACTGAAGCTTTCTTT,-,TRBD1,TRBJ1-1,TRBV6-1
CASSLRVTSGNEQFF,TGTGCCAGCAGCTTACGTGTGACTAGCGGCAATGAGCAGTTCTTC,-,TRBD2,TRBJ2-1,TRBV7-6
CASSLSLQSGNQPQHF,TGTGCCAGCAGCTTATCGCTTCAGAGCGGCAATCAGCCCCAGCATTTT,medium-sized,-,TRBJ1-5,TRBV7-9
CASSTLAGIANEQFF,TGTGCCAGTAGTACACTAGCGGGCATTGCCAATGAGCAGTTCTTC,-,TRBD2,TRBJ2-1,TRBV19
CASSLVRGGNYGYTF,TGTGCCAGCAGCTTGGTCCGCGGAGGGAACTATGGCTACACCTTC,-,-,TRBJ1-2,TRBV7-2
CASSHWGPDGSSYNSPLHF,TGTGCCAGCAGTCACTGGGGGCCCGATGGAAGCTCCTATAATTCACCCCTCCACTTT,-,-,TRBJ1-6,TRBV27
CASRLGGVETQYF,TGTGCCAGCAGACTTGGGGGGGTTGAGACCCAGTACTTC,once,TRBD2,TRBJ2-5,TRBV6-6
CASSRVGDTQYF,TGTGCCAGCAGTCGAGTCGGAGATACGCAGTATTTT,-,-,TRBJ2-3,TRBV6-6
CASSRTDTQYF,TGCGCCAGCAGTCGGACAGATACGCAGTATTTT,-,-,TRBJ2-3,TRBV10-1
CASTNLAGGYNEQFF,TGTGCCAGCACCAACCTAGCGGGGGGGTACAATGAGCAGTTCTTC,-,TRBD2,TRBJ2-1,TRBV9
CASTRRQGAYEQYF,TGTGCCAGCACCCGCAGACAGGGGGCCTACGAGCAGTACTTC,-,TRBD1,TRBJ2-7,TRBV6-5
CASSFRSGTGLLNTEAFF,TGTGCCAGCAGCTTCCGTTCCGGGACAGGGCTACTGAACACTGAAGCTTTCTTT,few,TRBD1,TRBJ1-1,TRBV7-2
CASSPPSGADTQYF,TGCGCCAGCAGTCCCCCGAGCGGGGCAGATACGCAGTATTTT,once,TRBD2,TRBJ2-3,TRBV10-2
CASSLIGTPQETQYF,TGCGCCAGCAGCCTGATTGGGACACCCCAAGAGACCCAGTACTTC,few,-,TRBJ2-5,TRBV4-3
CASSDPGTGWQYF,TGTGCCAGCAGTGACCCGGGGACAGGGTGGCAGTACTTC,-,TRBD1,TRBJ2-7,TRBV6-1
CASGTGTSSYNEQFF,TGTGCCAGCGGAACCGGGACAAGCTCCTACAATGAGCAGTTCTTC,few,-,TRBJ2-1,TRBV7-9
CASSEWSGEAYRELFF,TGTGCCAGCAGTGAATGGAGCGGGGAAGCTTACCGGGAGCTGTTTTTT,few,TRBD2,TRBJ2-2,TRBV25-1
CASSTRDQGAREKLFF,TGTGCCAGCAGCACCCGGGATCAGGGGGCTAGAGAAAAACTGTTTTTT,-,TRBD1,TRBJ1-4,TRBV5-4
CASTSGGKQFF,TGTGCCAGCACCTCCGGAGGGAAGCAGTTCTTC,few,-,TRBJ2-1,TRBV7-2
CSVVAGQGGEQYF,TGCAGCGTTGTGGCGGGACAGGGCGGCGAGCAGTACTTC,-,TRBD1,TRBJ2-7,TRBV29-1
CASSRTGSTSGNTIYF,TGTGCCAGTAGTAGAACCGGGAGCACCTCTGGAAACACCATATATTTT,-,-,TRBJ1-3,TRBV19
CASRLTGSDTQYF,TGTGCCAGCAGATTGACAGGGTCAGATACGCAGTATTTT,-,TRBD1,TRBJ2-3,TRBV6-6
CASSSGTGSGANVLTF,TGTGCCAGCAGTTCGGGGACAGGGTCTGGGGCCAACGTCCTGACTTTC,few,TRBD1,TRBJ2-6,TRBV6-5
CASSYREGSPLHF,TGTGCCAGCAGTTACAGGGAGGGTTCACCCCTCCACTTT,-,-,TRBJ1-6,TRBV6-5
CASSYRDSGELFF,TGCGCCAGCAGCTACAGGGATTCCGGGGAGCTGTTTTTT,once,-,TRBJ2-2,TRBV5-1
CASSEGLTHNEQFF,TGCGCCAGCAGTGAAGGACTGACTCACAATGAGCAGTTCTTC,-,-,TRBJ2-1,TRBV10-1
CAARIDGVNEQFF,TGTGCCGCGAGAATTGACGGGGTCAATGAGCAGTTCTTC,-,-,TRBJ2-1,TRBV2
CSVGRGETQYF,TGCAGCGTTGGCAGGGGGGAGACCCAGTACTTC,-,TRBD1,TRBJ2-5,TRBV29-1
CASVTRLSLQGLPSRNQPQHF,TGTGCCAGCGTGACCCGACTCTCGCTACAGGGCCTCCCGTCCCGCAATCAGCCCCAGCATTTT,-,-,TRBJ1-5,TRBV21-1
CASSRGQELGYGYTF,TGTGCCAGCAGCCGGGGACAGGAATTGGGCTATGGCTACACCTTC,-,TRBD1,TRBJ1-2,TRBV5-4
CASSYSGTINYEQYF,TGTGCCAGCAGTTACTCCGGGACAATTAATTACGAGCAGTACTTC,-,-,TRBJ2-7,TRBV6-6
CASSLALAGGEDTQYF,TGTGCCAGCAGCTTAGCCCTAGCGGGGGGAGAAGATACGCAGTATTTT,medium-sized,TRBD2,TRBJ2-3,TRBV7-6
CASSFTGSSYNEQFF,TGTGCCAGCAGCTTTACAGGGAGCTCCTACAATGAGCAGTTCTTC,once,-,TRBJ2-1,TRBV7-2
CASSAGGGPIYGYTF,TGTGCCAGCAGCGCCGGGGGGGGCCCAATCTATGGCTACACCTTC,-,-,TRBJ1-2,TRBV5-6
CASSLAVVSDEQFF,TGTGCCAGCAGCTTGGCCGTCGTCTCCGATGAGCAGTTCTTC,-,-,TRBJ2-1,TRBV5-4
CASSTDRNSGNTIYF,TGTGCCAGCAGCACGGACAGGAACTCTGGAAACACCATATATTTT,-,TRBD1,TRBJ1-3,TRBV7-2
CASTGEGYEQYF,TGTGCCAGCACAGGGGAGGGATACGAGCAGTACTTC,-,-,TRBJ2-7,TRBV6-1